These 5 T cell receptor beta chains came from one sample sequenced in a study of graft-versus-host responses after intestinal transplantation. Responder cells labeled with CFSE (around 200,000) were co-plated with irradiated stimulator cells labeled with violet dye (around 200,000). The protocol was immunoSEQ multiplex PCR, while the TCRdb copy is restricted to in-frame clones and leaves out a portion. The profile covers 8,000 to 10,000 clones, with about a quarter appearing a single time and around 5% taken by the ten largest. This material consisted of alloreactive CD8+ T cells from a mixed lymphocyte reaction culture, taken before transplantation. Sample subset: CFSE-low proliferating T cells sorted from approximately six-day pre-transplant mixed lymphocyte reaction (GvH or HvG direction). These receptors all come from a human patient who was an organ donor for intestinal transplantation.

The chain couples TRBV4-3 to TRBJ2-7; D remains unclear. The CDR3 runs to 15 residues. The germline gives CDR1 LGHNA, CDR2 YSLEER. V shed 5 bases and J shed 0 bases, with 14 bases lying between them. CDR3 loop: CASSVGELSSYEQYF. The CDR3 DNA sequence: TGCGCCAGCAGCGTAGGTGAACTTTCCTCCTACGAGCAGTACTTC.

This chain connects TRBV19 to TRBJ1-1; no clear D gene. V dropped 4 bases and J dropped 6 bases, with 21 bases sitting between them. Germline V gives CDR1 LNHDA, CDR2 SQIVND (reference sequence). The CDR3 sequence is 16 residues long. In DNA form, the CDR3 reads TGTGCCAGTAGTACCCCCGCGGCGGCACGGAGGGCTGAAGCTTTCTTT. It encodes CASSTPAAARRAEAFF. Complete variable domain (other parts from reference TRBV19 and TRBJ1-1): DGGITQSPKYLFRKEGQNVTLSCEQNLNHDAMYWYRQDPGQGLRLIYYSQIVNDFQKGDIAEGYSVSREKKESFPLTVTSAQKNPTAFYLCASSTPAAARRAEAFFGQGTRLTVV.

This clone was detected a few times. This chain joins TRBV30 and TRBJ1-5; D unclear. Germline values: CDR1 GTSNPN, CDR2 SVGIG (reference sequence). The CDR3 has 17 residues. The germline V and J ends were trimmed by 3 bases and 2 bases, with 20 bases remaining between them. The CDR3 nucleotides read TGTGCCTGGAGGGTGGTTGTGAGCCTTCGCGGCAATCAGCCCCAGCATTTT. Translation: CAWRVVVSLRGNQPQHF.

This clone is labeled large (0.1 to 1%). The V gene is TRBV19, the J gene TRBJ1-1; TRBD1 matches at 7 bases. CDR3 size: 13 residues. After removal of 1 base from V and 6 bases from J, the junction contained 2 bases not matched to a gene. Germline lookup yields CDR1 LNHDA and CDR2 SQIVND (reference sequence). CDR3 sequence: CASSIATGAEAFF. Here the CDR3 DNA reads TGTGCCAGTAGTATAGCTACAGGGGCTGAAGCTTTCTTT.

J is TRBJ2-5 and V is TRBV11-3, with 9 nucleotides matching TRBD1. V gave up 8 bases and J gave up 1 base; unmatched junction bases: 5. The V gene's germline CDR1 is SGHNT and CDR2 YENEEA. The CDR3 runs 14 residues. CDR3 in amino acids: CASERTGVQETQYF. CDR3 nucleotide sequence: TGTGCCAGCGAACGGACAGGGGTCCAAGAGACCCAGTACTTC.